A selection of T cell receptor beta chains follows, all from one sample in a study of T cell changes during pregnancy in multiple sclerosis. Measured with immunoSEQ multiplex PCR; TCRdb has only the in-frame clones, and not every one. This table holds approximately 99,000 clones, about 94% found once. Source: peripheral blood, taken after pregnancy. The receptors were sampled from a female donor with multiple sclerosis, enrolled in a pregnancy study. Each CDR3 is given with its conserved first and last residue. A D gene is named only where the DNA matches it firmly. Size is stated for part of the rows, as once, few or many counts, or as a class when the clone is expanded.

V gene	clone size	D gene	CDR3 length	J gene	CDR3 protein	CDR3 DNA
TRBV18	-	TRBD1	17	TRBJ1-5	CASSPRPGTDLNQPQHF	TGTGCCAGCTCACCTAGACCCGGGACAGACCTCAATCAGCCCCAGCATTTT
TRBV6-6	-	-	16	TRBJ1-4	CASSGTLRAFNEKLFF	TGTGCCAGCAGTGGGACACTCCGAGCTTTCAATGAAAAACTGTTTTTT
TRBV29-1	-	TRBD2	19	TRBJ2-2	CSVLRDQTSGIGYTGELFF	TGCAGCGTTCTACGAGACCAGACTAGCGGGATAGGTTACACCGGGGAGCTGTTTTTT
TRBV7-9	-	-	15	TRBJ2-1	CASSSVRGSYNEQFF	TGTGCCAGCAGCTCCGTCAGGGGCTCCTACAATGAGCAGTTCTTC
TRBV6-5	-	TRBD1	14	TRBJ2-3	CASSRDRGVDTQYF	TGTGCCAGCAGCCGGGACAGGGGTGTAGATACGCAGTATTTT
TRBV5-4	-	-	15	TRBJ2-7	CASSLPGTRIYEQYF	TGTGCCAGCAGCTTGCCTGGGACACGGATCTACGAGCAGTACTTC
TRBV9	-	TRBD2	14	TRBJ2-2	CASSETSADGELFF	TGTGCCAGCAGCGAGACTAGCGCGGACGGGGAGCTGTTTTTT
TRBV11-2	-	TRBD2	17	TRBJ2-1	CASSARLAGGRYNEQFF	TGTGCCAGCAGCGCCCGACTAGCGGGAGGGAGATACAATGAGCAGTTCTTC
TRBV6-5	-	TRBD2	12	TRBJ2-1	CASSSQGLEKFF	TGTGCCAGCAGCTCTCAGGGACTAGAGAAGTTCTTC
TRBV27	-	TRBD1	15	TRBJ2-7	CASSPYGQGTTEQYF	TGTGCCAGCAGTCCTTATGGACAGGGGACCACCGAGCAGTACTTC
TRBV7-9	-	TRBD1	16	TRBJ2-5	CASSSLRTGGQETQYF	TGTGCCAGCAGCTCCCTCAGGACAGGGGGCCAAGAGACCCAGTACTTC
TRBV7-6	-	TRBD1	15	TRBJ2-7	CASSLEGDSLYEQYF	TGTGCCAGCAGCTTAGAAGGGGACAGTCTCTACGAGCAGTACTTC
TRBV11-2	-	-	13	TRBJ1-1	CASSNTGNTEAFF	TGTGCCAGCAGCAACACAGGTAACACTGAAGCTTTCTTT
TRBV7-8	once	-	16	TRBJ2-4	CASSPTTGKAKNIQYF	TGTGCCAGCAGCCCCACCACAGGGAAAGCCAAAAACATTCAGTACTTC
TRBV5-4	-	TRBD2	13	TRBJ2-1	CASSEGLAYEQFF	TGTGCCAGCAGCGAGGGACTAGCTTATGAGCAGTTCTTC
TRBV9	few	-	15	TRBJ1-3	CASSGQDISGDTIYF	TGTGCCAGCAGCGGACAGGATATCAGCGGGGACACCATATATTTT
TRBV7-6	-	-	16	TRBJ2-1	CASSTTSLSSYNEQFF	TGTGCCAGCAGCACTACTAGCTTGAGCTCCTACAATGAGCAGTTCTTC
TRBV7-9	-	TRBD2	14	TRBJ2-7	CATEIAGGRREQYF	TGTGCCACCGAGATAGCGGGAGGGCGGCGCGAGCAGTACTTC
TRBV11-2	-	-	18	TRBJ2-6	CASSLSENSLSGANVLTF	TGTGCCAGCAGCTTAAGTGAAAACAGCCTCTCTGGGGCCAACGTCCTGACTTTC
TRBV11-3	-	-	13	TRBJ1-1	CASSLEGGSEAFF	TGTGCCAGCAGCTTAGAAGGCGGCTCGGAAGCTTTCTTT
TRBV18	-	TRBD1	14	TRBJ2-5	CASSQGQGIETQYF	TGTGCCAGCTCACAGGGACAGGGGATCGAGACCCAGTACTTC
TRBV19	-	TRBD1	15	TRBJ1-2	CASSEGQGVHYGYTF	TGTGCCAGTAGCGAAGGACAGGGTGTGCACTATGGCTACACCTTC
TRBV9	-	TRBD1	14	TRBJ1-4	CASSVDGQGRKLFF	TGTGCCAGCAGCGTAGATGGACAGGGGCGAAAACTGTTTTTT
TRBV28	-	-	15	TRBJ1-2	CASSLSSRTVGGYTF	TGTGCCAGCAGTTTAAGCTCGCGGACAGTAGGGGGCTACACCTTC
TRBV19	-	-	16	TRBJ1-2	CASSVNRDIRLYGYTF	TGTGCCAGTAGTGTCAACCGGGACATACGGCTCTATGGCTACACCTTC
TRBV7-9	-	TRBD1	14	TRBJ1-3	CASSLGQAGNTIYF	TGTGCCAGCAGCCTAGGACAGGCTGGAAACACCATATATTTT
TRBV28	-	TRBD1	18	TRBJ1-2	CASNSPRDRLTDNYGYTF	TGTGCCAGCAACTCCCCCCGGGACAGACTAACTGATAACTATGGCTACACCTTC
TRBV9	-	TRBD1	16	TRBJ2-7	CASSVDPGQGAHEQYF	TGTGCCAGCAGCGTAGACCCGGGACAGGGGGCCCACGAGCAGTACTTC
TRBV25-1	-	-	18	TRBJ2-5	CASSELMVNREYQETQYF	TGTGCCAGCAGTGAGTTAATGGTAAACCGTGAGTACCAAGAGACCCAGTACTTC